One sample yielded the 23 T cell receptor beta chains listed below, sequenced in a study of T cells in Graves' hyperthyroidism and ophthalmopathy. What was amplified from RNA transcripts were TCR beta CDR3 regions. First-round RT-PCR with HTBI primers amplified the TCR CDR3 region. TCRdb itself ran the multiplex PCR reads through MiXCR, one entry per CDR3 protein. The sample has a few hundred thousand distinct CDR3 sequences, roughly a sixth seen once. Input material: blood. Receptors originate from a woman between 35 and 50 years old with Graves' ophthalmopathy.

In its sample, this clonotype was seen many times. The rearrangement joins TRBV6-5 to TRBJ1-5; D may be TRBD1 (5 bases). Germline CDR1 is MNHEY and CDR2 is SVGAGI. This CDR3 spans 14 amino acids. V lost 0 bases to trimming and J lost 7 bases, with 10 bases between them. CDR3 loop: CASSYSRVEQPQHF. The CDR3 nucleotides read TGTGCCAGCAGTTACTCCAGGGTAGAACAGCCCCAGCATTTT.

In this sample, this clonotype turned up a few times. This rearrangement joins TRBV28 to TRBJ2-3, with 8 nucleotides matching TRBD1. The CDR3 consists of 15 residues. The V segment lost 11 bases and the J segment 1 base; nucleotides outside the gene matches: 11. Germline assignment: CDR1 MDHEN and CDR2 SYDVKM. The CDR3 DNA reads TGTGCCTCCACCTCCCAGGGGGCTGGCACAGATACGCAGTATTTT. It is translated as CASTSQGAGTDTQYF.

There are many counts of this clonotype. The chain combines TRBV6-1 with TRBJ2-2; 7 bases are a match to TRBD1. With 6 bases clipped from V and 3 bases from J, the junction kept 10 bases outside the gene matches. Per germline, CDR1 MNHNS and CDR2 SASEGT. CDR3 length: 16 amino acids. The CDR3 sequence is CASRSLGQEDTGELFF. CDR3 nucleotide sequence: TGTGCCAGCAGGTCACTAGGACAGGAAGACACCGGGGAGCTGTTTTTT.

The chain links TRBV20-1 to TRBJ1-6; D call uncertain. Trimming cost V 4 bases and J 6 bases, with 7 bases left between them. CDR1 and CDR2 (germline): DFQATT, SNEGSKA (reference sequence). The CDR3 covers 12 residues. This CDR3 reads CSAKEGNSPLHF. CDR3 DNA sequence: TGCAGTGCTAAAGAGGGTAATTCACCCCTCCACTTT.

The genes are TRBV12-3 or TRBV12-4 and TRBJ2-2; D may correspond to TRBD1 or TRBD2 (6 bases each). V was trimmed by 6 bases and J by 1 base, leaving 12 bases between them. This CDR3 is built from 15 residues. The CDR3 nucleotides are TGTGCCAGCAGACTACAGGGACTGAACACCGGGGAGCTGTTTTTT. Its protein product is CASRLQGLNTGELFF.

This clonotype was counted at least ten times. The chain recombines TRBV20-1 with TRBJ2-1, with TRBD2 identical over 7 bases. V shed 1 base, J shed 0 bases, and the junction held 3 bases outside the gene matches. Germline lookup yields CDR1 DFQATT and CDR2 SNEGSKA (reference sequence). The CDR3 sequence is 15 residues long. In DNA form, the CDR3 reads TGCAGTGCTAGAGGTGGCGGGAGCTCCTACAATGAGCAGTTCTTC. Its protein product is CSARGGGSSYNEQFF.

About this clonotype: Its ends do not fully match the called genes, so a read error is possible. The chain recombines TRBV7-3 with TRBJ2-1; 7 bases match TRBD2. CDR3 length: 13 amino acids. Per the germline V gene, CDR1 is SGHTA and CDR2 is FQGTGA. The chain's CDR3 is CASSARDYHEQFF. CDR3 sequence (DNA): TGTGCCAGCAGCGCCCGGGACTACCATGAGCAGTTCTTC. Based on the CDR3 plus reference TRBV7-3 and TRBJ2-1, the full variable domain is GAGVSQTPSNKVTEKGKYVELRCDPISGHTALYWYRQSLGQGPEFLIYFQGTGAADDSGLPNDRFFAVRPEGSVSTLKIQRTERGDSAVYLCASSARDYHEQFFGPGTRLTVL.

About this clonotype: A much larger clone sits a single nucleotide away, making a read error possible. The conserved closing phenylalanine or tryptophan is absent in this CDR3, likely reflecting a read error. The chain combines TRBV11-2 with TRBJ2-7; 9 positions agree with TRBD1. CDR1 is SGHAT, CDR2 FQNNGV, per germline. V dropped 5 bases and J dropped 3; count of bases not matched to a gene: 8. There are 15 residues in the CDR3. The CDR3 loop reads CASSLPGQGFYEQYL. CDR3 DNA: TGTGCCAGCAGCCTACCGGGACAGGGCTTCTACGAGCAGTACCTC.

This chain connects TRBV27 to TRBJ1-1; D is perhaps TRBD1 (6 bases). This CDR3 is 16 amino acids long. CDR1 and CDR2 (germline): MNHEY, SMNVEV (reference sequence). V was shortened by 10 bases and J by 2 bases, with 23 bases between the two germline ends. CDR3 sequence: CATRGGRQLLNTEAFF. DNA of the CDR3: TGTGCCACCAGAGGGGGAAGACAGTTGTTAAACACTGAAGCTTTCTTT.

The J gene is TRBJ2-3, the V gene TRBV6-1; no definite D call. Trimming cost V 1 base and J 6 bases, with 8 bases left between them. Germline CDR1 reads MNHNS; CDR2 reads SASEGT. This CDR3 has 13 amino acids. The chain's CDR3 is CASSEERADTQYF. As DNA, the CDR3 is TGTGCCAGCAGTGAAGAAAGGGCGGATACGCAGTATTTT.

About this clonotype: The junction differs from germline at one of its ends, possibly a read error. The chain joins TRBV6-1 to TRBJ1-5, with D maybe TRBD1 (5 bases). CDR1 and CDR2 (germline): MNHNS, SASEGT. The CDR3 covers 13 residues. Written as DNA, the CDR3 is TGTGCCAGCCGCGGGGGTCCTAGGCAGCCCCAGAATTTT. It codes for CASRGGPRQPQNF.

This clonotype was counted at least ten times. CDR3 sequence: CASSLSSQNTEAFF. The CDR3, as DNA: TGTGCCAGCAGTTTATCGTCACAGAACACTGAAGCTTTCTTT. This chain connects TRBV27 to TRBJ1-1; D is unresolved. Germline assignment: CDR1 MNHEY and CDR2 SMNVEV (reference sequence). This CDR3 has 14 amino acids. Trimming removed 0 bases at V and 1 base at J, with 6 bases between.

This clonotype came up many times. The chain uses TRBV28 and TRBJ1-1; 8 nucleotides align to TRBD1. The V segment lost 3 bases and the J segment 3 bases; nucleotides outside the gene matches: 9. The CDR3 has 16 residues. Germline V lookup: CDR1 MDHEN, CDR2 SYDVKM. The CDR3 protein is CASSFAGGARDTEAFF. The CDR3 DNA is TGTGCCAGCAGTTTCGCAGGGGGCGCAAGGGACACTGAAGCTTTCTTT.

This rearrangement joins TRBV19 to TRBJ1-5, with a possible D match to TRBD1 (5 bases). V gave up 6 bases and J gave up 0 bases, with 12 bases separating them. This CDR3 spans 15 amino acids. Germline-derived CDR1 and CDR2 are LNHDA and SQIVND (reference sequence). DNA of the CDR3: TGTGCCAGTAGACGGGACGGCGGTAGCAATCAGCCCCAGCATTTT. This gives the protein CASRRDGGSNQPQHF.

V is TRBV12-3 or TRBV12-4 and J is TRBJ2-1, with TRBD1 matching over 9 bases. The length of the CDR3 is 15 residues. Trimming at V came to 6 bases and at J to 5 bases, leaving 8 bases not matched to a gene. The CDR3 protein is CASSQQGAPHNEQFF. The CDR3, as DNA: TGTGCCAGCAGCCAACAGGGGGCGCCCCACAATGAGCAGTTCTTC.

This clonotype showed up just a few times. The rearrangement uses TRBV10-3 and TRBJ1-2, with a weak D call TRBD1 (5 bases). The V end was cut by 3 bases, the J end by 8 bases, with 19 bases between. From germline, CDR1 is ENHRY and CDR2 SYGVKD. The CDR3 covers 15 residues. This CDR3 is CAISERVREGYGYTF. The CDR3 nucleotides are TGTGCCATCAGTGAAAGAGTCAGGGAGGGATACGGCTACACCTTC.

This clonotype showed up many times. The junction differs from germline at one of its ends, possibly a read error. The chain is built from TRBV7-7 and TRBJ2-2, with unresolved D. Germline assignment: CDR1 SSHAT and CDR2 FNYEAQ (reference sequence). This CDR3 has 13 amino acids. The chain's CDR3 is CASSAINTGELFF. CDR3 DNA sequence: TGTGCTAGCAGCGCAATAAACACCGGGGAGCTGTTTTTT.

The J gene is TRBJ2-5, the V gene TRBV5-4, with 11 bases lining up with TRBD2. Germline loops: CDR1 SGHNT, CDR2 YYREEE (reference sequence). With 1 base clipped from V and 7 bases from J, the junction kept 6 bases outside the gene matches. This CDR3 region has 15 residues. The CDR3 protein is CASSLPGTSGGTQYF. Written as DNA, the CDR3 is TGTGCCAGCAGCTTGCCCGGGACTAGCGGTGGGACCCAGTACTTC.

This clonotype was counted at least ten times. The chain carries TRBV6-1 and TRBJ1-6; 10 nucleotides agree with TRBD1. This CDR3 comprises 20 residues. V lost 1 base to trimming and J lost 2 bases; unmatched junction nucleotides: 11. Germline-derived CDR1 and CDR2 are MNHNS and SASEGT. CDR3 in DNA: TGTGCCAGCAGTGAAGAGGGGGGGGACAGGGGATACACCTATAATTCACCCCTCCACTTT. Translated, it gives CASSEEGGDRGYTYNSPLHF.

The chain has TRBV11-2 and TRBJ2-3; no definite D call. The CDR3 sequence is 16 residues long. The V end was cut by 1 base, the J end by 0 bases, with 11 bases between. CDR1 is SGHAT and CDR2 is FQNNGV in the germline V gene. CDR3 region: CASSLAAEWSTDTQYF. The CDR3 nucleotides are TGTGCCAGCAGCTTAGCGGCGGAGTGGAGCACAGATACGCAGTATTTT.

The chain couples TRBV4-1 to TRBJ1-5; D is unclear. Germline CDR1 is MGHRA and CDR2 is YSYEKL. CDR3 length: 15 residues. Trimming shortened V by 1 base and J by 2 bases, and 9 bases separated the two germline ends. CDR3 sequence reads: CASSQVGEGNQPQHF. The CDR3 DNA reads TGCGCCAGCAGCCAAGTAGGTGAGGGCAATCAGCCCCAGCATTTT.

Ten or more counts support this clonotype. The CDR3 nucleotides are TGCAGTGCTAGCGGGAGGGGCGAGATTCTGAACACTGAAGCTTTCTTT. As protein: CSASGRGEILNTEAFF. This rearrangement joins TRBV20-1 to TRBJ1-1; TRBD1 is a possible D gene (5 bases). Germline V gene sequence: CDR1 DFQATT, CDR2 SNEGSKA (reference sequence). The V end was cut by 3 bases, the J end by 0 bases, with 17 bases between. The CDR3 sequence is 16 residues long.

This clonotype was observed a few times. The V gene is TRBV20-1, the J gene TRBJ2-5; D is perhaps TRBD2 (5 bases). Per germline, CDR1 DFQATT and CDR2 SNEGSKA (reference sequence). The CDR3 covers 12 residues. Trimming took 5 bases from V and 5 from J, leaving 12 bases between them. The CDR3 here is CSAPPPGETQYF. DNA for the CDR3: TGCAGTGCTCCTCCCCCGGGGGAGACCCAGTACTTC.